Sequencing of this T cell receptor beta chain was carried out in a study of T-cell memory formation after mild COVID-19. Whole-study findings and limits: Clones which contracted sat mainly in CM and EM if CD4+, and in EMRA if CD8+. Prior to infection, memory already included some responding clones, suggesting cross-reactive memory joined.

In regard to this clonotype: Its cognate antigen is unknown.

A single record per CDR3 protein comes from TCRdb applying MiXCR to the 5' RACE reads. The sample includes tens of thousands of distinct CDR3 sequences, approximately 23% of them seen just once. The CDR3 length is 15 residues. The germline CDR1 and CDR2 sequences are LGHDT and YNNKEL (reference sequence). V lost 0 bases, J lost 2 bases, and 11 bases lay in between. Specimen: PBMCs or a T cell subset sorted from them (not recorded which). This chain uses TRBV3-1 with TRBJ2-7; unclear D gene. The clonotype was recovered from a man aged 18 to 29 who had mild COVID-19 (a few samples of this study predate the infection). Cell type and time point are not known. CDR3 nucleotide sequence: TGTGCCAGCAGCCAAGATATAACACTGACCTACGAGCAGTACTTC. This gives the protein CASSQDITLTYEQYF.